The rows below give T cell receptor beta chains drawn from one sample of a study of cytomegalovirus exposure and HLA in healthy donors. Data came from immunoSEQ multiplex PCR; TCRdb stores just in-frame clones and leaves some out. The table includes over 150,000 clones, around 77% detected once. Sequencing was carried out using PBMCs. These receptors were obtained from a woman aged 18-29 years in good health and CMV-seronegative. Both conserved end residues are part of each CDR3. The order of the fields is J gene, clone size, D gene, V gene, CDR3 protein, CDR3 DNA. D genes are given only for firm matches. A row's size may be missing; if present it is once, few, many or a size class.

>TRBJ2-1|few|NA|TRBV5-4
CASAWGGSNSYNEQFF
TGTGCCAGCGCTTGGGGCGGCTCCAACTCCTACAATGAGCAGTTCTTC
>TRBJ2-7|NA|TRBD1|TRBV6-6
CASGLRQGLYEQYF
TGTGCCAGCGGCCTCCGACAGGGTCTCTACGAGCAGTACTTC
>TRBJ1-1|NA|NA|TRBV5-6
CASSLDPDTEAFF
TGTGCCAGCAGCTTGGATCCGGACACTGAAGCTTTCTTT
>TRBJ1-5|NA|NA|TRBV5-1
CASSQQGGRQPQHF
TGCGCCAGCAGCCAGCAGGGTGGGCGGCAGCCCCAGCATTTT
>TRBJ1-3|NA|NA|TRBV11-3
CASSLDSSSGNTIYF
TGTGCCAGCAGCTTGGACAGTTCCTCTGGAAACACCATATATTTT
>TRBJ1-2|NA|TRBD1|TRBV7-8
CASSSRTGPIYGYTF
TGTGCCAGCAGCTCCCGGACAGGGCCGATCTATGGCTACACCTTC
>TRBJ2-1|NA|TRBD2|TRBV6-4
CASSDSLAEYNEQFF
TGTGCCAGCAGTGACTCCCTAGCGGAATACAATGAGCAGTTCTTC
>TRBJ1-1|once|NA|TRBV5-5
CASSLDNRKATEAFF
TGTGCCAGCAGCTTGGACAACAGAAAGGCCACTGAAGCTTTCTTT
>TRBJ1-2|NA|NA|TRBV20-1
CSARTDYGYTF
TGCAGTGCTAGGACAGACTATGGCTACACCTTC
>TRBJ2-7|NA|TRBD2|TRBV6-5
CASRSGTSGAYEQYF
TGTGCCAGCAGATCCGGGACTAGCGGGGCCTACGAGCAGTACTTC
>TRBJ2-7|NA|TRBD2|TRBV10-3
CAISPTSGSSHEQYF
TGTGCCATCAGTCCTACTAGCGGGAGTAGCCACGAGCAGTACTTC
>TRBJ1-5|NA|NA|TRBV2
CASSEMGGQPQHF
TGTGCCAGCAGTGAAATGGGGGGTCAGCCCCAGCATTTT
>TRBJ2-1|NA|TRBD1|TRBV9
CASSSGQADYNEQFF
TGTGCCAGCAGCTCTGGACAGGCAGACTACAATGAGCAGTTCTTC
>TRBJ2-1|NA|TRBD1|TRBV5-5
CASSRGQGGALEQFF
TGTGCCAGCAGCCGAGGACAGGGCGGGGCGTTAGAGCAGTTCTTC
>TRBJ1-1|NA|NA|TRBV19
CASSIAGISPEAFF
TGTGCCAGTAGTATAGCAGGGATAAGTCCTGAAGCTTTCTTT
>TRBJ2-3|NA|TRBD2|TRBV9
CASSVTGTSGTKVTDTQYF
TGTGCCAGCAGCGTGACCGGGACTAGCGGGACAAAAGTAACAGATACGCAGTATTTT
>TRBJ2-7|few|NA|TRBV27
CASSLRDTAPEQYF
TGTGCCAGCAGTTTACGGGACACCGCTCCCGAGCAGTACTTC
>TRBJ1-6|NA|TRBD1|TRBV15
CATSRWTGNNSPLHF
TGTGCCACCAGCAGATGGACAGGGAATAATTCACCCCTCCACTTT
>TRBJ1-2|NA|NA|TRBV29-1
CSVVSAGVHYGYTF
TGCAGCGTTGTAAGTGCAGGGGTCCACTATGGCTACACCTTC
>TRBJ2-2|once|NA|TRBV6-1
CASSEWAGLDTGELFF
TGTGCCAGCAGTGAATGGGCGGGCTTGGACACCGGGGAGCTGTTTTTT
>TRBJ1-1|few|NA|TRBV18
CASSKGQAFEAFF
TGTGCCAGCTCGAAGGGACAAGCCTTTGAAGCTTTCTTT
>TRBJ2-1|few|TRBD2|TRBV5-1
CASSVGGTSGEYNEQFF
TGCGCCAGCAGCGTGGGGGGGACTAGCGGAGAATACAATGAGCAGTTCTTC